Sequencing of this T cell receptor beta chain was carried out in a study of siplizumab effects on memory and regulatory T cells. Method: immunoSEQ multiplex PCR; TCRdb's copy keeps in-frame clones and lacks some. The table has nearly 95,000 clones, nearly 95% seen once. Sequencing was carried out using non-Treg CD4+ T cells sorted from blood. The TCR comes from a human donor in good health.

The CDR3 spells CASSEGLGNTEAFF. The CDR3 nucleotides are TGTGCCAGCAGTGAGGGCCTGGGGAACACTGAAGCTTTCTTT. The chain employs TRBV25-1 and TRBJ1-1; D is unresolved. The CDR3 contains 14 residues. Trimming left V 3 bases short and J 1 base short, with 9 bases between. The germline V gene encodes CDR1 MGHDK and CDR2 SYGVNS.